The 4 T cell receptor beta chains below all came from one sample that was sequenced in a study of technical replicates of blood from a few donors. Only in-frame clones appear in the TCRdb table, and some are missing; sequencing was by immunoSEQ multiplex PCR. The table shows roughly 80,000 clones, with 94% occurring only once. Sequences were obtained from T cells isolated from PBMCs. The receptors come from a human donor in good health.

V gene TRBV7-2 combines with J gene TRBJ1-4; no reliable D call. The CDR3 runs 13 residues. Deletions cut 6 bases from V and 4 bases from J, with 9 bases between. Germline lookup yields CDR1 SGHTA and CDR2 FQGNSA. CDR3 protein: CASRPKNNEKLFF. For the CDR3, the DNA is TGTGCCAGCAGGCCTAAGAATAATGAAAAACTGTTTTTT.

V usage is TRBV29-1 and J usage is TRBJ1-3; D call uncertain. The CDR3 consists of 14 residues. Trimming stripped 4 bases from V and 0 bases from J, with 10 bases between. Germline V gene sequence: CDR1 SQVTM, CDR2 ANQGSEA. The CDR3 protein is CSVAEGSSGNTIYF. The CDR3 coding sequence is TGCAGCGTTGCGGAGGGAAGCTCTGGAAACACCATATATTTT.

This chain connects TRBV20-1 to TRBJ1-1, with D hard to call. The CDR3 loop spans 11 amino acids. V gave up 8 bases and J gave up 3 bases, with 10 bases separating them. Germline CDR1 reads DFQATT; CDR2 reads SNEGSKA (reference sequence). The CDR3 region has the DNA TGCAGTCACAACCGGGACACTGAAGCTTTCTTT. Encoded protein: CSHNRDTEAFF.

The V call is TRBV9, the J call TRBJ2-1; 12 positions match TRBD2. Germline trimming cut 0 bases from V and 3 bases from J; bases unmatched to any gene: 7. The CDR3 has 18 residues. From germline, CDR1 is SGDLS and CDR2 YYNGEE. The CDR3 DNA follows: TGTGCCAGCAGCGTAGAAGGGACTAGCGGGTCGGTCTACAATGAGCAGTTCTTC. Its protein product is CASSVEGTSGSVYNEQFF.